A selection of T cell receptor beta chains follows, all from one sample in a study of control samples from healthy donors and cancer patients. The method was immunoSEQ multiplex PCR; TCRdb's version includes in-frame clones alone and lacks a portion of them. The sample records approximately 87,000 clones, around 91% being singletons. The sequenced material came from blood. Receptors originate from a man aged 50-60 years in good health. The conserved cysteine and the conserved F or W are not part of the CDR3 here. The order of the fields is CDR3 length, J gene, V gene, clone size, CDR3 protein. Clone sizes are given selectively: once, few, many, or a class where the clone is expanded.

length: 19
J: TRBJ1-2
V: TRBV21-1
size: -
CDR3: ASSTVPSSQGSNLPSYGYT

length: 10
J: TRBJ2-1
V: TRBV6-2/TRBV6-3
size: -
CDR3: ASSPGGNEQF

length: 11
J: TRBJ2-1
V: TRBV6-2/TRBV6-3
size: few
CDR3: ASSYPPANEQF

length: 12
J: TRBJ1-1
V: TRBV14
size: -
CDR3: ASSQSGAVGDAF

length: 12
J: TRBJ1-1
V: TRBV27
size: -
CDR3: ASSFRGKDTEAF

length: 14
J: TRBJ1-5
V: TRBV25-1
size: -
CDR3: ASSKPGGVQVLPQH

length: 14
J: TRBJ2-2
V: TRBV6-6
size: -
CDR3: ASSYPSGGNTGELF

length: 11
J: TRBJ1-5
V: TRBV7-2
size: -
CDR3: ASSLSRGQPQH

length: 14
J: TRBJ2-6
V: TRBV6-2/TRBV6-3
size: -
CDR3: ASSKALISGANVLT

length: 14
J: TRBJ2-1
V: TRBV3-1/TRBV3-2
size: -
CDR3: ASSPGIGVGYNEQF

length: 14
J: TRBJ2-1
V: TRBV11-2
size: -
CDR3: ASSGGPGSTNNEQF

length: 15
J: TRBJ1-6
V: TRBV5-1
size: -
CDR3: ASRQGQGSSYNSPLH

length: 11
J: TRBJ1-2
V: TRBV6-5
size: once
CDR3: ASRAGGAGGYT

length: 9
J: TRBJ1-4
V: TRBV25-1
size: -
CDR3: ASSYNEKLF

length: 14
J: TRBJ2-2
V: TRBV11-3
size: once
CDR3: ASSLLGPPDTGELF

length: 14
J: TRBJ2-1
V: TRBV30
size: -
CDR3: AWSVPRGAGYNEQF

length: 13
J: TRBJ2-5
V: TRBV24-1
size: -
CDR3: ATSEPDRGYETQY

length: 13
J: TRBJ2-5
V: TRBV20-1
size: -
CDR3: SASSPYSYQETQY

length: 15
J: TRBJ1-2
V: TRBV9
size: once
CDR3: ASSVGVSLTTNYGYT

length: 12
J: TRBJ1-3
V: TRBV7-2
size: -
CDR3: ASSLAGSGNTIY

length: 14
J: TRBJ2-2
V: TRBV10-1
size: -
CDR3: ASSESSGGLTGELF

length: 13
J: TRBJ2-5
V: TRBV18
size: -
CDR3: ASSPGGGAVETQY

length: 12
J: TRBJ2-5
V: TRBV10-2
size: -
CDR3: ATRETGEQETQY

length: 12
J: TRBJ1-6
V: TRBV11-2
size: once
CDR3: ASSFNDRNSPLH

length: 11
J: TRBJ1-1
V: TRBV29-1
size: -
CDR3: SVDEGLNTEAF

length: 11
J: TRBJ1-1
V: TRBV6-5
size: -
CDR3: ASRDSRLTEAF

length: 11
J: TRBJ1-1
V: TRBV2
size: -
CDR3: ASSEGGGTEAF

length: 12
J: TRBJ2-7
V: TRBV5-6
size: -
CDR3: ASSSGVISYEQY

length: 12
J: TRBJ1-4
V: TRBV7-9
size: -
CDR3: ASSLETERGKLF

length: 14
J: TRBJ1-6
V: TRBV7-9
size: -
CDR3: ASSLDSGTGSSPLH

length: 11
J: TRBJ2-7
V: TRBV27
size: -
CDR3: ASSLRGAYEQY

length: 11
J: TRBJ1-2
V: TRBV5-1
size: -
CDR3: ASSLEGVDGYT

length: 15
J: TRBJ2-2
V: TRBV27
size: -
CDR3: ASNQGLRAGVPGELF

length: 11
J: TRBJ2-3
V: TRBV4-1
size: -
CDR3: ASAAGEGDTQY

length: 10
J: TRBJ1-1
V: TRBV19
size: -
CDR3: ASSIEGAEAF

length: 13
J: TRBJ2-1
V: TRBV9
size: -
CDR3: ASSVGQATYNEQF

length: 11
J: TRBJ1-3
V: TRBV6-5
size: once
CDR3: ASRGGPGNTIY

length: 10
J: TRBJ2-7
V: TRBV7-9
size: -
CDR3: ASSFQGDEQY

length: 14
J: TRBJ2-2
V: TRBV10-3
size: -
CDR3: AISGWRGRNTGELF

length: 13
J: TRBJ1-4
V: TRBV18
size: -
CDR3: ASSPAYSLNEKLF

length: 13
J: TRBJ2-1
V: TRBV11-2
size: -
CDR3: ASSLEWSRRNEQF

length: 12
J: TRBJ2-4
V: TRBV5-1
size: once
CDR3: ASSLGLQGDIQY

length: 13
J: TRBJ2-6
V: TRBV30
size: -
CDR3: ACGTSYSGANVLT

length: 11
J: TRBJ1-2
V: TRBV12-3/TRBV12-4
size: -
CDR3: ASRAGPGYGYT

length: 9
J: TRBJ1-2
V: TRBV20-1
size: -
CDR3: SYLENYGYT

length: 15
J: TRBJ1-2
V: TRBV24-1
size: -
CDR3: ATSDSGTGGSVYGYT

length: 16
J: TRBJ2-3
V: TRBV6-4
size: -
CDR3: ASSGGHGGTLSADTQY

length: 13
J: TRBJ1-4
V: TRBV6-5
size: -
CDR3: ASRLGQAKNEKLF

length: 11
J: TRBJ2-7
V: TRBV23-1
size: -
CDR3: ARSGGCPYEQY

length: 12
J: TRBJ1-4
V: TRBV24-1
size: -
CDR3: ATSEAGKNEKLF